The 16 T cell receptor beta chains given below trace back to one sample, sequenced in a study of T cell responses to AZD1222 COVID-19 vaccine. Some clones are missing from TCRdb's copy, which holds only in-frame ones; the method was immunoSEQ multiplex PCR. This sample carries 75,000 to 95,000 clones, around nine tenths of them seen once, and the ten largest clones take approximately 11%. Material: peripheral blood, obtained on day 0 of AZD1222 vaccination. These receptor sequences come from an adult in good health.

This clone was counted between two and nine times. The chain carries TRBV6-5 and TRBJ1-5, with no clear D. The CDR3 loop spans 15 amino acids. Germline V lookup: CDR1 MNHEY, CDR2 SVGAGI. V lost 5 bases, J lost 1 base, and 12 bases lay in between. This chain's CDR3 is CASSLSRGSNQPQHF. DNA of the CDR3: TGTGCCAGCAGTCTCAGTAGAGGCAGCAATCAGCCCCAGCATTTT.

The V call is TRBV3-1 (or the pseudogene TRBV3-2), the J call TRBJ2-2, with D perhaps TRBD1 or TRBD2 (5 bases each). CDR1 LGHDT and CDR2 YNNKEL come from the germline V gene (reference sequence). The V and J ends lost 2 bases and 6 bases respectively, with 13 bases between them. There are 15 residues in the CDR3. Here the CDR3 DNA reads TGTGCCAGCAGCCAAACCTGGGACCTGGCCGGGGAGCTGTTTTTT. Protein: CASSQTWDLAGELFF.

The chain employs TRBV18 and TRBJ2-1; TRBD1 matches 8 bases. Germline V gene data show CDR1 as KGHSH and CDR2 as LQKENI. This CDR3 spans 16 amino acids. Germline trimming cut 3 bases from V and 5 bases from J; bases unmatched to any gene: 9. The CDR3, as DNA: TGTGCCAGCTCACCTTGGCCGGGACAGGCTGACAATGAGCAGTTCTTC. Translated: CASSPWPGQADNEQFF.

The chain couples TRBV5-1 to TRBJ2-3; D unresolved. Germline V gene data show CDR1 as SGHRS and CDR2 as YFSETQ. Trimming cost V 2 bases and J 2 bases, with 9 bases left between them. There are 14 residues in the CDR3. CDR3 bases: TGCGCCAGCAGCTTCTTCTCTGCCACAGATACGCAGTATTTT. It yields the protein CASSFFSATDTQYF.

The CDR3 bases are TGCGCCAGCAATCCCACTCTCTTAAATCAGCCCCAGCATTTT. Protein sequence: CASNPTLLNQPQHF. The chain couples TRBV10-2 to TRBJ1-5; D is unresolved. V lost 7 bases to trimming and J lost 4 bases, with 14 bases between them. The length of the CDR3 is 14 residues. Germline assignment: CDR1 WSHSY and CDR2 SAAADI.

The V and J genes are TRBV11-3 and TRBJ2-1, with D maybe TRBD1 (5 bases). The CDR3 has 11 amino acids. V lost 7 bases to trimming and J lost 11 bases, with 12 bases between them. Germline V gene lookup returns CDR1 SGHNT and CDR2 YENEEA. This CDR3 reads CASTLRGKQFF. CDR3 nucleotides: TGTGCCAGCACCCTAAGGGGTAAGCAGTTCTTC.

The rearrangement uses TRBV5-1 and TRBJ2-5; 7 bases are shared with TRBD2. The CDR3 totals 14 residues. Germline loops: CDR1 SGHRS, CDR2 YFSETQ. Germline trimming cut 5 bases from V and 2 bases from J; bases unmatched to any gene: 6. The CDR3, as DNA: TGCGCCAGCAGGAACAACGGGGGGCAAGAGACCCAGTACTTC. Residues: CASRNNGGQETQYF.

The chain employs TRBV18 and TRBJ1-2; 7 nucleotides agree with TRBD1. The CDR3 runs 17 residues. The germline V gene encodes CDR1 KGHSH and CDR2 LQKENI. V trimming: 3 bases; J trimming: 2 bases; junction bases outside the gene matches: 12. CDR3 nucleotides: TGTGCCAGCTCACCCCGGGACAGAGTTCGCGGAAACTATGGCTACACCTTC. Its translation: CASSPRDRVRGNYGYTF.

The genes are TRBV7-2 and TRBJ1-6; D possibly corresponds to TRBD1 (5 bases). Germline CDR1 reads SGHTA; CDR2 reads FQGNSA. The CDR3 runs 16 residues. V lost 5 bases, J lost 4 bases, and 15 bases lay in between. For the CDR3, the DNA is TGTGCCAGCAGCCCGCCGGACACAACATATAATTCACCCCTCCACTTT. Translated: CASSPPDTTYNSPLHF.

The chain employs TRBV3-1 (or the pseudogene TRBV3-2) and TRBJ2-7; the match to TRBD2 covers 11 bases. Germline CDR1 and CDR2: LGHDT and YNNKEL (reference sequence). V was clipped by 4 bases and J by 2 bases; unmatched bases: 7. The CDR3 consists of 16 residues. The CDR3 here is CASSPFVAGGTYEQYF. The CDR3 DNA is TGTGCCAGCAGCCCCTTCGTAGCGGGAGGGACCTACGAGCAGTACTTC.

This clone was recorded only once. V and J are TRBV5-5 and TRBJ1-2; 9 bases line up with TRBD1. This CDR3 region has 15 residues. Germline V CDR1 and CDR2: SGHKS, YYEKEE (reference sequence). V lost 4 bases to trimming and J lost 7 bases; unmatched junction nucleotides: 11. Written as DNA, the CDR3 is TGTGCCAGCAGCAATACAGGGGGCGTTTTCCGTGGCTACACCTTC. As protein: CASSNTGGVFRGYTF.

The CDR3 DNA follows: TGTGCCAGTAATCCAGTACTGCTTAGCAATCAGCCCCAGCATTTT. Its translation is CASNPVLLSNQPQHF. The chain combines TRBV19 with TRBJ1-5, with D unclear. The germline V and J ends were trimmed by 7 bases and 0 bases, with 13 bases remaining between them. Germline CDR1 is LNHDA and CDR2 is SQIVND (reference sequence). The CDR3 is made up of 15 amino acids.

The J gene is TRBJ2-5, the V gene TRBV5-1; D not resolved. The CDR3 totals 14 residues. V was cut by 0 bases and J by 4 bases, with 10 bases left in between. The germline CDR1 and CDR2 sequences are SGHRS and YFSETQ. CDR3 sequence reads: CASSLVTFGETQYF. The CDR3 DNA reads as TGCGCCAGCAGCTTGGTGACTTTCGGAGAGACCCAGTACTTC.

This sequence joins TRBV6-5 and TRBJ1-1; D might be TRBD1 (6 bases). Germline CDR1 MNHEY, CDR2 SVGAGI. The germline V and J ends were trimmed by 2 bases and 5 bases, with 6 bases remaining between them. This CDR3 contains 12 residues. The CDR3 loop is CASSYDRTEAFF. The DNA for the CDR3 is TGTGCCAGCAGTTACGACAGGACTGAAGCTTTCTTT.

The chain links TRBV18 to TRBJ2-7; 7 bases fit TRBD1. CDR3 size: 15 residues. The V gene's germline CDR1 is KGHSH and CDR2 LQKENI. With V trimmed by 1 base and J by 1 base, 4 bases remained unmatched. The DNA for the CDR3 is TGTGCCAGCTCACCACGGGAACAGGGGTCCTACGAGCAGTACTTC. Its translation: CASSPREQGSYEQYF.

This clone showed up just once. The rearrangement links TRBV5-1 to TRBJ1-2; 7 bases fit TRBD1. The CDR3 extends over 13 amino acids. V lost 5 bases to trimming and J lost 3 bases; unmatched junction nucleotides: 4. CDR1 is SGHRS, CDR2 YFSETQ, per germline. DNA for the CDR3: TGCGCCAGCAGTGTCGACAGGGACTATGGCTACACCTTC. Its protein is CASSVDRDYGYTF.